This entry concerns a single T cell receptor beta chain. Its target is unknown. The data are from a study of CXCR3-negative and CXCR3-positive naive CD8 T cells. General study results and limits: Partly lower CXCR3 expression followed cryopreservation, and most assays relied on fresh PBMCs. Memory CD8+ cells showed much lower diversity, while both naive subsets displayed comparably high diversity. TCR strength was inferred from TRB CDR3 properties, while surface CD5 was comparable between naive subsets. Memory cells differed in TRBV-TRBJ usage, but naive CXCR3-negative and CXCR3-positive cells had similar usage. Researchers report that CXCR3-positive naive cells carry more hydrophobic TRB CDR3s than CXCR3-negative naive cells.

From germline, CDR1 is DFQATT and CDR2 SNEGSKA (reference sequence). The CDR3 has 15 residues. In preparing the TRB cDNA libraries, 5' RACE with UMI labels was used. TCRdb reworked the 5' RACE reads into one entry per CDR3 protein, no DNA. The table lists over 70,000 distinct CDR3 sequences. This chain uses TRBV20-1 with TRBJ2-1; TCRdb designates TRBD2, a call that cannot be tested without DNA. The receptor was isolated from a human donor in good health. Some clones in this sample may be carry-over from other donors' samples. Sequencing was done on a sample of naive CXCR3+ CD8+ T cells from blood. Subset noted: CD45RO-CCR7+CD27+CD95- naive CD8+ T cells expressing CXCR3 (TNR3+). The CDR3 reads CSAEPGLASYNEQFF.